This is a list of T cell receptor beta chains from one sample in a study of shared clonotypes between healthy human individuals. The method was immunoSEQ multiplex PCR; TCRdb's version includes in-frame clones alone and lacks a portion of them. This table has some 2.1 million clones, about 94% appearing once. The specimen was naive CD8+ T cells from PBMCs. These receptor sequences come from a young man in good health. Some clones in this sample may be carry-over from other donors' samples. CDR3s include the opening cysteine and the closing phenylalanine or tryptophan. D genes are given only for firm matches. Rows give clone size only sometimes, using once, few, many, or a class for an expanded clone.

length: 15
D: TRBD2
size: -
V: TRBV7-7
J: TRBJ2-5
CDR3: CASSNLAEGQETQYF
DNA: TGTGCCAGCAGCAATCTAGCGGAGGGGCAAGAGACCCAGTACTTC

length: 13
D: TRBD2
size: -
V: TRBV19
J: TRBJ2-7
CDR3: CASSIGGDYEQYF
DNA: TGTGCCAGTAGTATTGGGGGGGACTACGAGCAGTACTTC

length: 12
D: -
size: -
V: TRBV9
J: TRBJ2-2
CDR3: CASSVATGELFF
DNA: TGTGCCAGCAGCGTCGCTACCGGGGAGCTGTTTTTT

length: 15
D: -
size: -
V: TRBV15
J: TRBJ1-2
CDR3: CATSSNRDGSYGYTF
DNA: TGTGCCACCAGCAGTAACCGGGACGGAAGCTATGGCTACACCTTC

length: 13
D: TRBD1
size: -
V: TRBV5-6
J: TRBJ1-1
CDR3: CASSFDRDTEAFF
DNA: TGTGCCAGCAGCTTTGACAGGGACACTGAAGCTTTCTTT

length: 13
D: -
size: -
V: TRBV19
J: TRBJ2-7
CDR3: CASSPRRAYEQYF
DNA: TGTGCCAGTAGTCCCAGACGCGCCTACGAGCAGTACTTC

length: 14
D: TRBD1
size: -
V: TRBV11-2
J: TRBJ2-7
CDR3: CASSLGTGAREQYF
DNA: TGTGCCAGCAGCCTAGGGACAGGGGCTAGGGAGCAGTACTTC

length: 14
D: TRBD1
size: once
V: TRBV27
J: TRBJ2-1
CDR3: CASSLRTGENEQFF
DNA: TGTGCCAGCAGTTTGAGGACAGGGGAGAATGAGCAGTTCTTC

length: 16
D: TRBD1
size: -
V: TRBV15
J: TRBJ2-7
CDR3: CATSSTGAPSADEQYF
DNA: TGTGCCACCAGCAGCACAGGGGCGCCGAGCGCCGACGAGCAGTACTTC

length: 11
D: -
size: -
V: TRBV27
J: TRBJ2-1
CDR3: CASSLGYEQFF
DNA: TGTGCCAGCAGCCTTGGCTATGAGCAGTTCTTC

length: 14
D: TRBD2
size: -
V: TRBV4-3
J: TRBJ2-7
CDR3: CASSHREGTSEQYF
DNA: TGCGCCAGCAGCCACCGGGAGGGGACGAGCGAGCAGTACTTC

length: 15
D: TRBD1
size: -
V: TRBV27
J: TRBJ2-2
CDR3: CASSLQTGWTGELFF
DNA: TGTGCCAGCAGTTTGCAGACAGGGTGGACCGGGGAGCTGTTTTTT

length: 15
D: TRBD1
size: -
V: TRBV27
J: TRBJ2-7
CDR3: CASSLDPGTVGEQYF
DNA: TGTGCCAGCAGTTTGGACCCCGGGACAGTGGGAGAGCAGTACTTC

length: 12
D: -
size: -
V: TRBV6-5
J: TRBJ1-2
CDR3: CASRSGLYGYTF
DNA: TGTGCCAGCAGAAGCGGACTCTATGGCTACACCTTC

length: 13
D: -
size: once
V: TRBV4-1
J: TRBJ2-3
CDR3: CASSQDEPDTQYF
DNA: TGCGCCAGCAGCCAAGATGAACCGGATACGCAGTATTTT

length: 16
D: TRBD2
size: -
V: TRBV7-9
J: TRBJ2-1
CDR3: CASSLTTSGPYNEQFF
DNA: TGTGCCAGCAGCTTAACGACTAGCGGGCCCTACAATGAGCAGTTCTTC

length: 11
D: -
size: -
V: TRBV30
J: TRBJ2-1
CDR3: CAWSPRYEQFF
DNA: TGTGCCTGGAGTCCCAGGTATGAGCAGTTCTTC

length: 14
D: TRBD1
size: few
V: TRBV12-5
J: TRBJ1-1
CDR3: CASGLQTGTTEAFF
DNA: TGTGCTAGTGGTTTGCAGACAGGGACCACTGAAGCTTTCTTT

length: 15
D: -
size: -
V: TRBV28
J: TRBJ2-7
CDR3: CAILPRTASSYEQYF
DNA: TGTGCCATCCTACCTCGGACCGCCAGCTCCTACGAGCAGTACTTC

length: 16
D: -
size: -
V: TRBV5-1
J: TRBJ2-1
CDR3: CASSLALGPPADEQFF
DNA: TGCGCCAGCAGCTTGGCCTTGGGCCCTCCAGCGGATGAGCAGTTCTTC

length: 14
D: -
size: -
V: TRBV5-4
J: TRBJ2-7
CDR3: CASHRRGDSYEQYF
DNA: TGTGCCAGTCATAGGCGCGGCGACTCCTACGAGCAGTACTTC

length: 12
D: -
size: once
V: TRBV5-1
J: TRBJ2-7
CDR3: CASSDNPSEQYF
DNA: TGCGCCAGCAGCGACAACCCTAGCGAGCAGTACTTC